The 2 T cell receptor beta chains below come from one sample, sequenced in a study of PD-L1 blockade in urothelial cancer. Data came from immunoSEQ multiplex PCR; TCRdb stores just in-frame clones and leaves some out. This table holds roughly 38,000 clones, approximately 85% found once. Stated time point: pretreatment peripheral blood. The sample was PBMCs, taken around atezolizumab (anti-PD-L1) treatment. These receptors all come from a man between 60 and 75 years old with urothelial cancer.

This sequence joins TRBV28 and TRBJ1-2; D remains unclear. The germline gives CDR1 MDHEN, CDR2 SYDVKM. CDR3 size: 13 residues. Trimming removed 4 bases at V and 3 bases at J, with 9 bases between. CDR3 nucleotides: TGTGCCAGCAGTTCGAACATCGACTATGGCTACACCTTC. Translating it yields CASSSNIDYGYTF.

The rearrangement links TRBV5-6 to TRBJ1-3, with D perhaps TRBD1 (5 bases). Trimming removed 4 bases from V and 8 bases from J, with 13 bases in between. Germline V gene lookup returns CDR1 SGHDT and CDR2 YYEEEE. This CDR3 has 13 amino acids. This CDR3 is CASSLGPEDTIYF. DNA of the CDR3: TGTGCCAGCAGCCTGGGACCCGAGGACACCATATATTTT.